This record concerns one T cell receptor beta chain sequence. This clone is a singleton in its sample. Its target antigen remains unknown. No much larger clone is present one base from it, and per-base qualities are unavailable. These data come from a study of cytomegalovirus exposure and HLA in healthy donors (dated 2017 in TCRdb). About the investigation overall: According to an earlier analysis of 550 to 750 of the donors, about 179 million T cells yielded 117 million unique TCR beta sequences and around 300 Gb of sequence data. An early release that covered about 600 HLA-typed donors contained approximately 290 gigabases of sequencing data and tens of millions of unique TCR sequences. Of the 300 to 500 genotyped donors, 81% were placed in the genetic ancestry cluster associated with self-reported Caucasian donors. The study aimed to test whether cataloging public T cell receptors could reveal signatures of past pathogen exposure. The study profiled the T cell repertoires of about 640 subjects by immunosequencing and related them to cytomegalovirus serostatus. In addition to the first cohort of 500 to 850 subjects, a separate validation cohort of 130 or so different subjects was used. To predict cytomegalovirus infection status, the study brought together high-throughput TCR immunosequencing, statistical association of individual TCRs with disease status, and machine learning. A later analysis re-analyzed previously published TCR beta repertoires from approximately 670 donors and added high-resolution HLA genotyping to study TCR occurrence patterns. Rather than using new phenotypic data, the later analysis identified candidate immune exposures from TCR beta sequences and from how often those sequences occurred across donors. An earlier analysis of 450 to 750 of the donors used high-throughput TCR beta sequencing to judge whether each TCR beta V gene segment behaved as functional or pseudogenic. Donor age, sex, ethnicity and CMV serostatus were compiled together with the repertoire data. Genome-wide SNP genotypes for about 65% of the roughly 700 donors were used in a later genetic analysis, which treated that subset as a discovery cohort. All discovery cohort repertoires had been generated using a single sequencing platform. HLA typing covered class I and class II loci at four-digit resolution. Typing coverage varied by locus: about 629-640 donors for A, B, C, DRB1 and DQB1; roughly 520 for DQA1; approximately 610 for DPA1; about 450 for DPB1. Roughly 5 DR-DQ haplotypes were handled as single units for association and clustering, since linkage in the cohort was strong. Among some 410 genotyped donors of the cohort, an average of around 240,000 unique TCR beta nucleotide sequences was sequenced per donor, of which approximately 19% were non-productive. What the research found in general, with its limitations: A cluster of highly shared sequence variants was judged likely to represent a technical artifact of the sequencing pipeline. The study listed 150 to 200 TCR beta chains as associated with cytomegalovirus. Broadly in line with IMGT annotations, most TCR beta V segments showed up in productive rearrangements about 90% or about 30% of the time in an earlier analysis of several hundred of the donors. Correlated functional status among segregating V segments might be attributable to linkage disequilibrium, but an unknown experimental factor could not be ruled out. According to the authors, the approach could potentially be generalized to other disease states and immunological phenotypes. Because counts were too low, more than 15 rarely observed V segments, including chromosome 9 orphons, were excluded from the earlier analysis of about 500 of the donors. The classifier was reported to diagnose cytomegalovirus status with high specificity and sensitivity in both the original and validation cohorts. Only TCR beta chains were sequenced in this cohort, and the absence of alpha or paired-chain data limited detectable features. According to a later analysis, parvovirus B19, influenza, CMV and Epstein-Barr virus appeared linked to several top co-occurrence clusters. Strong co-occurrence of HLA alleles, especially DR and DQ, made assigning TCR associations to individual alleles difficult. Because some donors lacked HLA typing at each locus, the association tests relied only on the typed subset. According to a later analysis, most CMV-associated TCR beta chains appeared to be HLA-restricted, and the HLA associations seemed to be driven largely by CMV exposure. A later analysis found that HLA-associated TCR beta chains were more clonally expanded and had lower generation probabilities than equally common non-associated chains. While some public TCRs were present in many individuals, most TCR sequences turned up only very rarely across donors. A later genetic analysis reported fewer N-insertions in productive TCRs among donors in an Asian-associated ancestry cluster than the approximately 670-donor mean. A few of the identified cytomegalovirus-associated TCR beta chains were confirmed in vitro to be specific for cytomegalovirus antigens. In a later analysis, TCR association rates were found to vary across HLA loci, with the most associated TCRs seen for DRB1 alleles and the fewest for HLA-C alleles. An association between a missense DCLRE1C variant and V-gene and J-gene trimming of TCR beta chains was found in a later genetic analysis and replicated in an independent cohort. In a later analysis, around 15,000 TCR beta sequences were associated with specific HLA alleles at a false discovery rate of 0.05. Presence/absence analyses assumed roughly uniform sequencing depth across donors, an assumption that may not hold. A further reported finding was that TCR beta sequences accurately predicted the HLA-A and HLA-B alleles for most subjects in the first cohort. Because the 87-base-pair reads could not distinguish some IMGT-functional V segments, including TRBV6-2 and TRBV6-3, those segments were excluded. Immune exposure information for the cohort was limited to CMV serostatus.

The CDR3 holds 19 amino acids from the cysteine to the phenylalanine. The DNA shown is the 57-base CDR3, in frame from base 1. According to the germline V gene (reference sequence), CDR1 reads SEHNR and CDR2 reads FQNEAQ. For this chain, trimming is 5 bases at the V end and 2 bases at the J end, and the number of junction bases without a gene match is 19. The cohort was made up of hundreds of healthy bone marrow donors. All cohort members were sampled while nominally healthy, although unrecorded immune exposures were likely present. The donor was CMV seropositive and was included in the group of about 290 seropositive cohort members. A peripheral blood sample was collected from each donor, and TCR beta sequencing was performed on peripheral blood mononuclear cells. Genomic DNA extraction from the blood cell samples was performed with the Qiagen DNeasy Blood Extraction Kit. Receptor libraries were prepared by the immunoSEQ multiplex PCR assay. For the multiplex PCR, a mixture combining 60 forward primers for TCR Vbeta segments and 13 reverse primers for TCR Jbeta segments was used. The CDR3 region of rearranged TCR beta genes was amplified from genomic DNA with a multiplex PCR assay. The Illumina HiSeq System was used to sequence the amplified TCR beta libraries as 87-base-pair reads. Under the source paper's analysis protocol: A later analysis counted about 80 million unique TCR beta chains across the 666 repertoires, and 10 million to 12 million of these chains were shared by at least two donors. Raw reads were error-corrected and collapsed into unique sequences by a nearest-neighbor algorithm in which closely related sequences were merged to remove PCR and sequencing errors. To assign V, D and J gene segments, CDR3 sequences were aligned to IMGT reference sequences. For a sequence to be retained, a match of at least six nucleotides to both a V gene segment and a J gene segment was required. Rearrangements were called productive when the CDR3 lacked stop codons and stayed in frame with V and J; all others were non-productive. CDR3 was defined according to IMGT convention as the region running from the second conserved V-encoded cysteine to the conserved J-encoded phenylalanine. In an earlier analysis of around 600 of the donors, sequences lacking an unambiguous match to a single V gene segment were excluded. An earlier analysis of 587 of the donors classified V segments as functional when productive rearrangements were above 56.7% and as segregating when the standard deviation between donors was above 5%. To diagnose cytomegalovirus status from the catalog of TCR beta chain sequences, a statistical classification framework was built. In a later analysis, TCR nucleotide sequences were compared against IMGT/GENE-DB human TR gene sequences so that V and J genes could be assigned. In a later analysis, CDR3 sequences and most-parsimonious VDJ recombination scenarios were assigned using the TCRdist pipeline. In a later analysis, every TCR beta chain was defined by the combination of its CDR3 amino acid sequence and its V-gene family, and reads without a unique V-gene family were dropped. A later analysis removed several hundred highly shared, low-generation-probability nucleotide sequences to deal with suspected cross-contamination and a sequencing artifact. In a later analysis, a clonal expansion index for each public chain was calculated from normalized within-repertoire ranks of inferred template counts. In a later analysis, generation probabilities were computed with a VDJ recombination model fitted to out-of-frame rearrangements, and the resulting probabilities were checked against IGoR. Hypergeometric tests were used in a later analysis to score TCR-TCR, TCR-HLA and TCR-CMV co-occurrence, with a repertoire-size bias correction applied to the TCR pairs. To estimate false discovery rates, a later analysis permuted the HLA or CMV assignments 20 times. A later analysis grouped co-occurring TCRs with DBSCAN, adding TCRdist sequence similarity when clustering within HLA-allele-positive subsets. Co-occurrence clustering excluded repertoires with fewer than 30,000 or more than 120,000 public chains, plus five with anomalous nucleotide sharing. What TCRdb holds here is the immuneACCESS table cut down to in-frame rearrangements. Part of the clones is not present; checked against another copy, under half of the missing clones reflect an unresolved V gene, and the others are unexplained. That table furnishes V, J and clone size, whereas the DNA furnished D and trimming. The sample data list about 150,000 clones, and 80% of these were observed just once. The top ten constitute 6.5% to 8.5% of the sample.

The source material was PBMCs. The chain links TRBV7-9 with TRBJ2-3, with TRBD1 matching 7 junction bases. This sequence originates from a man under 40 in good health and CMV-seropositive. DNA sequence: TGTGCCAGCAGCCCCAGGACAGGCATGTCAGCGGCACCCACAGATACGCAGTATTTT. The encoded protein is CASSPRTGMSAAPTDTQYF. With the rest looked up from the reference TRBV7-9 and TRBJ2-3 genes rather than sequenced, the full variable domain is DTGVSQNPRHKITKRGQNVTFRCDPISEHNRLYWYRQTLGQGPEFLTYFQNEAQLEKSRLLSDRFSAERPKGSFSTLEIQRTEQGDSAMYLCASSPRTGMSAAPTDTQYFGPGTRLTVL.